This T cell receptor beta chain was found in a study of blood T cell repertoires in COVID-19. Background on the study: Some COVID-19 samples were acute and others convalescent; all came from the United States, Italy and Spain. The cDNA or gDNA used as material had been derived from T cells, B-cell-depleted T cells, or PBMCs.

This clone was seen a single time. The V end was cut by 0 bases, the J end by 4 bases, with 7 bases between. There are 14 residues in the CDR3. Per the germline V gene, CDR1 is SGHRS and CDR2 is YFSETQ. Methods used by the authors: The assay estimated nucleated cells by amplifying reference gene primers. TCRdb's copy holds only in-frame clones and misses some; the assay was immunoSEQ multiplex PCR. V and J calls and clone size follow that table, whereas D and trimming were derived from the DNA. Of a few hundred thousand clones in the sample, more than 75% are singletons; the top ten hold about 10%. The sequencing input was peripheral blood. This clonotype originated in a woman aged 25-40 years with COVID-19, enrolled during active disease. The chain combines TRBV5-1 with TRBJ2-2; D is undetermined. In DNA form, the CDR3 reads TGCGCCAGCAGCTTGGGGGCCAGCACCGGGGAGCTGTTTTTT. Amino acids: CASSLGASTGELFF. Combining the CDR3 with reference TRBV5-1 and TRBJ2-2 gives the whole variable domain KAGVTQTPRYLIKTRGQQVTLSCSPISGHRSVSWYQQTPGQGLQFLFEYFSETQRNKGNFPGRFSGRQFSNSRSEMNVSTLELGDSALYLCASSLGASTGELFFGEGSRLTVL.